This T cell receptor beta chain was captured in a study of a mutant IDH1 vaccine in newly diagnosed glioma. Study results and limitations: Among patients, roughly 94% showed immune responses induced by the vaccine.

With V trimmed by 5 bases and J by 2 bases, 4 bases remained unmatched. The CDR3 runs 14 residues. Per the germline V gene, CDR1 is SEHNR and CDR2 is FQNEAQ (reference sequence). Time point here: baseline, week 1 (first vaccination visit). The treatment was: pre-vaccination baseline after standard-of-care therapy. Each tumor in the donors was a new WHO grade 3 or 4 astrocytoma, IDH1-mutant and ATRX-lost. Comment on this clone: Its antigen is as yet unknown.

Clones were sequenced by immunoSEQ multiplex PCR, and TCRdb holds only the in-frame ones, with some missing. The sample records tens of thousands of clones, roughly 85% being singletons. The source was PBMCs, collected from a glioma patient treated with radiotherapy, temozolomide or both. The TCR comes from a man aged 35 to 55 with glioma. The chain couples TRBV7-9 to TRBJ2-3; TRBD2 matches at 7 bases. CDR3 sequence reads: CASSLSGNTDTQYF. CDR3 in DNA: TGTGCCAGCAGCCTGAGCGGGAACACAGATACGCAGTATTTT.